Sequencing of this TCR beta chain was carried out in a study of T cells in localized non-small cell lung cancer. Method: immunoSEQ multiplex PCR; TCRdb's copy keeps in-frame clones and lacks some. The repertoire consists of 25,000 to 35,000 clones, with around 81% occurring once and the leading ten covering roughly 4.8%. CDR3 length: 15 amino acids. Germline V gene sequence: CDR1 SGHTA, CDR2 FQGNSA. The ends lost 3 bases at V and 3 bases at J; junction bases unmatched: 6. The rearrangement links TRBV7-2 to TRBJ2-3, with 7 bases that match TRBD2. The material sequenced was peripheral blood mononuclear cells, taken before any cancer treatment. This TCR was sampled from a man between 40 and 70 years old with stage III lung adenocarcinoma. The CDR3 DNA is TGTGCCAGCAGCTTCGCGGGGGTGGTGACAGATACGCAGTATTTT. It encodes CASSFAGVVTDTQYF.